This TCR beta chain was recorded in a study of identical twins. The table lists this clonotype with a few counts. Its antigen is unknown. Study outcomes and limitations: With beta out-of-frame sequences, excess sharing by twins was weaker.

Using its own MiXCR run on the 5' RACE reads, TCRdb lists one record per CDR3 protein. The sample holds under 900,000 distinct CDR3 sequences, roughly 20% seen once. After removal of 5 bases from V and 5 bases from J, the junction contained 5 bases not matched to a gene. The CDR3 is 15 amino acids. Looked up from germline, CDR1 is SNHLY and CDR2 is FYNNEI. The same data also contributed to another study, on T cells expressing NK-cell markers.

V gene TRBV2 combines with J gene TRBJ2-3; TRBD2 matches at 12 bases. Material for sequencing was PBMCs. The receptor was derived from a woman aged 18-35 years in good health. CDR3: CASSSLAGGIDTQYF. DNA of the CDR3: TGTGCCAGCAGTTCCCTAGCGGGGGGGATAGATACGCAGTATTTT.